The sequence of this T cell receptor beta chain was determined in a study of blood T cell repertoires in COVID-19. Study details: T cells, B-cell-depleted T cells, or PBMCs supplied cDNA or gDNA.

Unmatched junction bases numbered 7, after V lost 0 bases and J lost 4 bases. Germline values: CDR1 MNHNY, CDR2 SVGAGI (reference sequence). This CDR3 is 16 amino acids long. Generated by immunoSEQ multiplex PCR, the TCRdb table keeps only in-frame clones and is missing some. The sample records 300,000 or so clones, just over 90% being singletons. The TCR was taken from a woman aged 25 to 39 with COVID-19, enrolled during active disease. The J gene is TRBJ1-2, the V gene TRBV6-6; 8 bases map to TRBD1. The sequenced sample was peripheral blood. CDR3 DNA: TGTGCCAGCAGTTACTCTGAGACAGGGGCTCCCTATGGCTACACCTTC. As protein: CASSYSETGAPYGYTF.